The next 28 T cell receptor beta chains were all read from a single sample in a study of blood T cell repertoires in COVID-19. Libraries were prepared by immunoSEQ multiplex PCR; TCRdb keeps only in-frame clonotypes and omits some of them. The sample lists 50,000 or so clones, roughly 90% seen once, with more than 8% in the top ten. Material: peripheral blood. All receptors derive from a woman of 80 years or more with acute or convalescent COVID-19.

The J gene is TRBJ2-2, the V gene TRBV6-5; TRBD2 matches at 14 bases. This CDR3 is 15 amino acids long. The J segment lost 9 bases and the V segment lost 4 bases, leaving 4 bases of the junction unmatched. Germline CDR1 and CDR2: MNHEY and SVGAGI. The CDR3 coding sequence is TGTGCCAGCAGTTCCGGGACTAGCGGGAGTAGGGAGCTGTTTTTT. It is translated as CASSSGTSGSRELFF.

The chain carries TRBV10-3 and TRBJ2-2; weak D call: TRBD1 (6 bases). The V end lost 6 bases, the J end lost 7 bases, and 18 bases lay between the germline ends. CDR1 ENHRY and CDR2 SYGVKD come from the germline V gene. The CDR3 runs 15 residues. CDR3 coding DNA: TGTGCCATCAGCCGGGAAGGGGGAGCCCGCGGGGAGCTGTTTTTT. As protein: CAISREGGARGELFF.

The chain employs TRBV5-1 and TRBJ1-1; D gene ambiguous. The germline gives CDR1 SGHRS, CDR2 YFSETQ. Trimming removed 3 bases at V and 1 base at J, with 13 bases between. The CDR3 loop spans 15 amino acids. DNA of the CDR3: TGCGCCAGCAGCTCCTCGCGGGGTGGGAACACTGAAGCTTTCTTT. Translated: CASSSSRGGNTEAFF.

As DNA, the CDR3 is TGTGCCAGCAGTCCCCGACAGTCTGGAAACACCATATATTTT. Residues: CASSPRQSGNTIYF. This chain links TRBV6-5 with TRBJ1-3; D is perhaps TRBD1 (5 bases). Germline V CDR1 and CDR2: MNHEY, SVGAGI. The length of the CDR3 is 14 residues. Trimming cost V 5 bases and J 1 base, with 9 bases left between them.

This clone was counted once. J is TRBJ1-1 and V is TRBV4-2, with a tentative D call TRBD1 (5 bases). The CDR3 spans 17 residues. Germline CDR1 reads LGHNA; CDR2 reads YNFKEQ. V was trimmed by 1 base and J by 3 bases, leaving 18 bases between them. The CDR3 protein is CASSQGAGVRLDTEAFF. In DNA form, the CDR3 reads TGTGCCAGCAGCCAAGGGGCGGGGGTACGTCTTGACACTGAAGCTTTCTTT.

This chain uses TRBV5-4 with TRBJ1-1, with D hard to call. The CDR3 consists of 13 residues. Per germline, CDR1 SGHNT and CDR2 YYREEE (reference sequence). V lost 3 bases to trimming and J lost 5 bases, with 11 bases between them. The CDR3 loop reads CASSSYEGTEAFF. CDR3 in DNA: TGTGCCAGCAGCTCCTATGAGGGTACTGAAGCTTTCTTT.

This chain uses TRBV19 with TRBJ1-2; 9 positions match TRBD1. This CDR3 contains 16 residues. Germline V CDR1 and CDR2: LNHDA, SQIVND (reference sequence). With 5 bases clipped from V and 2 bases from J, the junction kept 9 bases outside the gene matches. CDR3 in DNA: TGTGCCAGTAGTTCACAGGGGGCTTTACTGAACTATGGCTACACCTTC. It specifies CASSSQGALLNYGYTF.

The rearrangement links TRBV7-8 to TRBJ1-2; D possibly corresponds to TRBD1 (6 bases). Per germline, CDR1 SGHVS and CDR2 FQNEAQ. V was pared by 4 bases and J by 4 bases, with 13 bases between. The CDR3 is 14 amino acids. In DNA, the CDR3 is TGTGCCAGCAGCTCGGAGACAGGCCTCTATGGCTACACCTTC. Its translation is CASSSETGLYGYTF.

The chain has TRBV5-4 and TRBJ2-2; 8 bases are a match to TRBD2. V gave up 5 bases and J gave up 7 bases; unmatched junction bases: 4. This CDR3 comprises 13 residues. The germline V gene has CDR1 SGHNT and CDR2 YYREEE (reference sequence). The CDR3 reads CASRGREGGELFF. Written as DNA, the CDR3 is TGTGCCAGCAGGGGACGGGAGGGCGGGGAGCTGTTTTTT.

The rearrangement links TRBV4-1 to TRBJ2-3; 10 bases line up with TRBD2. V shed 0 bases, J shed 2 bases, and the junction held 8 bases outside the gene matches. The V gene's germline CDR1 is MGHRA and CDR2 YSYEKL. CDR3 length: 18 amino acids. For the CDR3, the DNA is TGCGCCAGCAGCCAAGATAAGGAACTAGCGGGGATCACAGATACGCAGTATTTT. It translates to CASSQDKELAGITDTQYF.

Here the CDR3 reads CASSRDLTNTGELFF. CDR3 nucleotide sequence: TGTGCCAGCAGTCGGGACTTGACGAACACCGGGGAGCTGTTTTTT. The chain recombines TRBV6-2 or TRBV6-3 with TRBJ2-2; possibly TRBD2 for D (6 bases). Per germline, CDR1 MNHEY and CDR2 SVGEGT. The V end lost 5 bases, the J end lost 0 bases, and 10 bases lay between the germline ends. This CDR3 is built from 15 residues.

This chain links TRBV7-9 with TRBJ2-7; D not resolved. V was pared by 3 bases and J by 3 bases, with 9 bases between. The CDR3 runs 13 residues. Germline lookup yields CDR1 SEHNR and CDR2 FQNEAQ (reference sequence). CDR3 nucleotides: TGTGCCAGCAGCTTCTCCGGGTACTACGAGCAGTACTTC. Its translation: CASSFSGYYEQYF.

This rearrangement joins TRBV27 to TRBJ2-7; 7 bases are a match to TRBD1. The CDR3 totals 14 residues. V was clipped by 7 bases and J by 3 bases; unmatched bases: 9. Germline loops: CDR1 MNHEY, CDR2 SMNVEV (reference sequence). The CDR3 sequence: CASKKMGTDYEQYF. DNA of the CDR3: TGTGCCAGCAAAAAGATGGGGACAGACTACGAGCAGTACTTC.

The V call is TRBV29-1, the J call TRBJ2-6, with TRBD2 matching 7 bases. CDR3 length equals 14 residues. J was trimmed by 4 bases and V by 4 bases; bases with no gene match: 4. Germline V gene lookup returns CDR1 SQVTM and CDR2 ANQGSEA. The DNA for the CDR3 is TGCAGCGTTGGGGGGGGAACCGGGGCCAACGTCCTGACTTTC. It specifies CSVGGGTGANVLTF.

The chain employs TRBV6-2 or TRBV6-3 and TRBJ2-1, with 8 nucleotides matching TRBD2. The V segment lost 6 bases and the J segment 5 bases; nucleotides outside the gene matches: 6. Looked up from germline, CDR1 is MNHEY and CDR2 is SVGEGT. The CDR3 length is 14 residues. For the CDR3, the DNA is TGTGCCAGCAGCCTACTAGCGGCAAACAATGAGCAGTTCTTC. The encoded protein is CASSLLAANNEQFF.

The J gene is TRBJ1-2, the V gene TRBV6-5; D possibly corresponds to TRBD1 (5 bases). The germline V gene has CDR1 MNHEY and CDR2 SVGAGI. The CDR3 covers 11 residues. CDR3 protein: CAMGQGYGYTF. CDR3 nucleotide sequence: TGTGCAATGGGGCAAGGATATGGCTACACCTTC.

V gene TRBV30 combines with J gene TRBJ1-4; 9 bases line up with TRBD1. The CDR3 totals 15 residues. Looked up from germline, CDR1 is GTSNPN and CDR2 is SVGIG (reference sequence). V shed 0 bases, J shed 10 bases, and the junction held 9 bases outside the gene matches. In DNA form, the CDR3 reads TGTGCCTGGAGTGTACGGGGGACAGGGCTTGTAAAACTGTTTTTT. Its translation: CAWSVRGTGLVKLFF.

The J gene is TRBJ2-2, the V gene TRBV27, with 9 nucleotides matching TRBD2. V shed 4 bases, J shed 3 bases, and the junction held 9 bases outside the gene matches. CDR1 is MNHEY, CDR2 SMNVEV, per germline (reference sequence). CDR3 length equals 17 residues. The CDR3 loop is CASSSFLAGLYTGELFF. DNA of the CDR3: TGTGCCAGCAGTTCGTTTCTAGCGGGACTTTACACCGGGGAGCTGTTTTTT.

The chain uses TRBV12-3 or TRBV12-4 and TRBJ2-2, with TRBD1 matching over 8 bases. The CDR3 totals 12 residues. Trimming removed 6 bases from V and 13 bases from J; junction bases left unmatched: 7. CDR3: CASSSGQGGLFF. As DNA, the CDR3 is TGTGCCAGCAGCTCAGGACAGGGTGGGCTGTTTTTT.

The chain links TRBV19 to TRBJ2-5, with a possible D match to TRBD1 (5 bases). Trimming removed 5 bases from V and 2 bases from J, with 9 bases in between. Germline loops: CDR1 LNHDA, CDR2 SQIVND (reference sequence). The CDR3 length is 13 residues. The CDR3 DNA is TGTGCCAGTAGTTCTCAGGGTCAAGAGACCCAGTACTTC. Translation gives CASSSQGQETQYF.

The rearrangement uses TRBV4-2 and TRBJ2-7, with 11 bases that match TRBD2. With V trimmed by 0 bases and J by 7 bases, 11 bases remained unmatched. The CDR3 totals 17 residues. Germline V gives CDR1 LGHNA, CDR2 YNFKEQ. The CDR3 is CASSQDLGSSGGMEQYF. For the CDR3, the DNA is TGTGCCAGCAGCCAAGATCTCGGGTCTAGCGGGGGGATGGAGCAGTACTTC.

J is TRBJ2-7 and V is TRBV6-5; D may be TRBD2 (5 bases). V dropped 0 bases and J dropped 7 bases, with 19 bases sitting between them. Per germline, CDR1 MNHEY and CDR2 SVGAGI. The CDR3 loop spans 16 amino acids. The CDR3 DNA is TGTGCCAGCAGTTACTCCCCCCCCGGGGTGGGTATGGAGCAGTACTTC. As protein: CASSYSPPGVGMEQYF.

This clone was picked up one time. The V call is TRBV19, the J call TRBJ2-2; 8 nucleotides match TRBD2. Germline V lookup: CDR1 LNHDA, CDR2 SQIVND (reference sequence). The CDR3 extends over 16 amino acids. The ends lost 5 bases at V and 6 bases at J; junction bases unmatched: 11. The CDR3 bases are TGTGCCAGTAGTTTTGGCCGGGGGGGAGAGGCCGGGGAGCTGTTTTTT. Its translation: CASSFGRGGEAGELFF. Looking up the rest from reference TRBV19 and TRBJ2-2 gives the full variable domain: DGGITQSPKYLFRKEGQNVTLSCEQNLNHDAMYWYRQDPGQGLRLIYYSQIVNDFQKGDIAEGYSVSREKKESFPLTVTSAQKNPTAFYLCASSFGRGGEAGELFFGEGSRLTVL.

This chain uses TRBV7-9 with TRBJ2-3, with 7 nucleotides matching TRBD2. Germline trimming cut 8 bases from V and 2 bases from J; bases unmatched to any gene: 4. The CDR3 sequence is 13 residues long. Germline CDR1 SEHNR, CDR2 FQNEAQ (reference sequence). In DNA, the CDR3 is TGTGCCAGCCGGCGGGAGTCCACAGATACGCAGTATTTT. Protein sequence: CASRRESTDTQYF.

J is TRBJ2-7 and V is TRBV30, with a possible D match to TRBD1 (6 bases). The CDR3 runs to 12 residues. Germline loops: CDR1 GTSNPN, CDR2 SVGIG (reference sequence). V lost 5 bases to trimming and J lost 3 bases, with 11 bases between them. DNA for the CDR3: TGTGCCTGGGGTGGACAGCTCTACGAGCAGTACTTC. This sequence encodes CAWGGQLYEQYF. The variable domain in full, completed from reference TRBV30 and TRBJ2-7, reads SQTIHQWPATLVQPVGSPLSLECTVEGTSNPNLYWYRQAAGRGLQLLFYSVGIGQISSEVPQNLSASRPQDRQFILSSKKLLLSDSGFYLCAWGGQLYEQYFGPGTRLTVT.

The chain uses TRBV30 and TRBJ1-1; 7 bases are shared with TRBD1. The V gene's germline CDR1 is GTSNPN and CDR2 SVGIG (reference sequence). V dropped 5 bases and J dropped 1; count of bases not matched to a gene: 7. CDR3 length equals 14 residues. CDR3 loop: CAWVYRGQNTEAFF. CDR3 nucleotide sequence: TGTGCCTGGGTGTACAGGGGCCAGAACACTGAAGCTTTCTTT. Based on the CDR3 plus reference TRBV30 and TRBJ1-1, the full variable domain is SQTIHQWPATLVQPVGSPLSLECTVEGTSNPNLYWYRQAAGRGLQLLFYSVGIGQISSEVPQNLSASRPQDRQFILSSKKLLLSDSGFYLCAWVYRGQNTEAFFGQGTRLTVV.

The chain has TRBV11-3 and TRBJ1-1, with 9 bases matching TRBD1. From germline, CDR1 is SGHNT and CDR2 YENEEA. The trim removed 5 bases at V and 0 bases at J, leaving 4 bases unmatched. This CDR3 region has 15 residues. The CDR3 spells CASSNGQGMNTEAFF. The CDR3 DNA follows: TGTGCCAGCAGCAACGGACAGGGGATGAACACTGAAGCTTTCTTT.

V gene TRBV3-1 (or the pseudogene TRBV3-2) combines with J gene TRBJ2-7, with 14 bases aligning to TRBD2. Per the germline V gene, CDR1 is LGHDT and CDR2 is YNNKEL (reference sequence). The CDR3 has 18 amino acids. J gave up 5 bases and V 5 bases, and 14 bases lay outside the gene matches. The CDR3 nucleotides are TGTGCCAGCAGCGACAGACCGGGACTAGCGGGAGCTCACGACGAGCAGTACTTC. Encoded protein: CASSDRPGLAGAHDEQYF.